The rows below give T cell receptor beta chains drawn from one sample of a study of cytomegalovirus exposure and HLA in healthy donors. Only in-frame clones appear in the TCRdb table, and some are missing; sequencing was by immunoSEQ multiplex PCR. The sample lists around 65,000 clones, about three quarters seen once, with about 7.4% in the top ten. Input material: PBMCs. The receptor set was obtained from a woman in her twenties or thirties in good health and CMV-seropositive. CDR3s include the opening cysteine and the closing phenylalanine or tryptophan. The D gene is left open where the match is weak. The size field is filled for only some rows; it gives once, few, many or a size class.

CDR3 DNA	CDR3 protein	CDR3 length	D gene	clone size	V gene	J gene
TGTGCCAGCTCAACGGGAGTCACCGGGGAGCTGTTTTTT	CASSTGVTGELFF	13	-	-	TRBV7-6	TRBJ2-2
TGTGCCAGCAGTATATTCCCCCGGACAGATCATAAGCAGTACTTC	CASSIFPRTDHKQYF	15	-	-	TRBV28	TRBJ2-7
TGTGCCAGCAGTTACCGGACACCCGGGGAGCTGTTTTTT	CASSYRTPGELFF	13	-	-	TRBV6-5	TRBJ2-2
TGTGCCAGCAGCCGGACGGGGGCCTACGAGCAGTACTTC	CASSRTGAYEQYF	13	-	-	TRBV28	TRBJ2-7
TGTGCCAGCAGCTTTTATAGTAGAGGCCAAGAGACCCAGTACTTC	CASSFYSRGQETQYF	15	-	-	TRBV5-4	TRBJ2-5
TGTGCCAGCAGCCCTTTCGGTACTGAAGCTTTCTTT	CASSPFGTEAFF	12	-	-	TRBV13	TRBJ1-1
TGTGCCAGCTCGTCAGAGACCCAGTACTTC	CASSSETQYF	10	-	-	TRBV2	TRBJ2-5
TGTGCCAGCAGTAAGGACAGGGTTGAAAGGACTGAAGCTTTCTTT	CASSKDRVERTEAFF	15	TRBD1	-	TRBV6-6	TRBJ1-1
TGTGCCAGCAGTTCCTTCCGTAACTCCTACAATGAGCAGTTCTTC	CASSSFRNSYNEQFF	15	-	-	TRBV27	TRBJ2-1
TGTGCCAGCAGTCCAGGGACAGGGTTGAGGGGCTACACCTTC	CASSPGTGLRGYTF	14	TRBD1	once	TRBV6-5	TRBJ1-2
TGTGCCAGTAGCCGTCGCAGGGGGGTGAGGAATTCACCCCTCCACTTT	CASSRRRGVRNSPLHF	16	TRBD1	-	TRBV19	TRBJ1-6
TGTGCCAGCAGCTTACCGGGACAGGGGATGACCGGGGAGCTGTTTTTT	CASSLPGQGMTGELFF	16	TRBD1	-	TRBV5-6	TRBJ2-2
TGTGCCAGTACCCCACAACAGGGGTTTTCCTATGGCTACACCTTC	CASTPQQGFSYGYTF	15	TRBD1	-	TRBV19	TRBJ1-2
TGCGCCAGCAGCCCCAGCGGGACCTACAATGAGCAGTTCTTC	CASSPSGTYNEQFF	14	TRBD2	few	TRBV4-3	TRBJ2-1
TGCGCCAGCAGTGAGGCGGGAAGATACAATGAGCAGTTCTTC	CASSEAGRYNEQFF	14	-	-	TRBV10-1	TRBJ2-1
TGTGCCTGGAGTGTGGTGGGCGGGGAGGCTTTCTTT	CAWSVVGGEAFF	12	-	few	TRBV30	TRBJ1-1
TGCAGCGTCAGGGGAAATGAAGAGACCCAGTACTTC	CSVRGNEETQYF	12	-	-	TRBV29-1	TRBJ2-5